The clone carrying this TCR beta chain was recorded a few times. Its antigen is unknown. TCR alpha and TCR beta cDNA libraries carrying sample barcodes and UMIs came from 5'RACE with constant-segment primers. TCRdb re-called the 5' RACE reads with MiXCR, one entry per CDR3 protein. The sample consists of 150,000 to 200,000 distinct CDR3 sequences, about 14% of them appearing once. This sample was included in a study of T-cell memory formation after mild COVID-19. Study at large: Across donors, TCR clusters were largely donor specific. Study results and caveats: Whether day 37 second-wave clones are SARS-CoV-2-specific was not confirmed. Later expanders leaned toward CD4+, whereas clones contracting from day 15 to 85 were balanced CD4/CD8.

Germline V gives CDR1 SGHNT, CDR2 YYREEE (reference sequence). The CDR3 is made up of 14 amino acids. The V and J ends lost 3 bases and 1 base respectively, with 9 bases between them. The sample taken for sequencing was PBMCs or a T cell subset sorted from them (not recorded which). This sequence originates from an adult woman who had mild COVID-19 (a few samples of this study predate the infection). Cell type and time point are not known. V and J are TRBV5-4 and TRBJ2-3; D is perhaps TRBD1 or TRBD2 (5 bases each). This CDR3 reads CASSWGWGTDTQYF. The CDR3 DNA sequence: TGTGCCAGCAGCTGGGGGTGGGGCACAGATACGCAGTATTTT.